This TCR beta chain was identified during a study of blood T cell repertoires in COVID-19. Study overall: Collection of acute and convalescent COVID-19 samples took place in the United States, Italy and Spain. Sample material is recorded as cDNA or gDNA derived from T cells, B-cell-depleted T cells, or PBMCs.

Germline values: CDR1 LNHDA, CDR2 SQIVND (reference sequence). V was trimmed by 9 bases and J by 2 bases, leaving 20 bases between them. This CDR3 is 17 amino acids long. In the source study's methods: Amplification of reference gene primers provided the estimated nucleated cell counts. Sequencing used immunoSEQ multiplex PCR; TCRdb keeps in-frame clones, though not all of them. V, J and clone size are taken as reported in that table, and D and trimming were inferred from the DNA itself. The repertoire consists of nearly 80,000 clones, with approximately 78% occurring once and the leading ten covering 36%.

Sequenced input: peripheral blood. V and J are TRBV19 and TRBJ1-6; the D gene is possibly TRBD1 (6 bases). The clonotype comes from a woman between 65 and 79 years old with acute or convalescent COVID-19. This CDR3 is CASARVSRDTYNSPLHF. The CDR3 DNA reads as TGTGCCAGCGCAAGGGTCTCTAGGGACACCTATAATTCACCCCTCCACTTT.